These T cell receptor beta chains were read from a single sample in a study of blood T cell repertoires in COVID-19. Method: immunoSEQ multiplex PCR; TCRdb's copy keeps in-frame clones and lacks some. The sample holds a few hundred thousand clones, 80% to 85% seen once. Material for sequencing was PBMCs or T cells enriched from blood (not recorded which). Every receptor here comes from a woman aged 45-59 years who had recovered from COVID-19. CDR3s include the opening cysteine and the closing phenylalanine or tryptophan. A D gene is named only where the DNA matches it firmly. Clone size is not always given. Where it is, it says once, few, many or a class for expanded clones.

d_gene	abundance	v_gene	j_gene	len	CDR3aa	CDR3nt
NA	NA	TRBV6-2/TRBV6-3	TRBJ1-2	13	CASSHSRYYGYTF	TGTGCCAGCAGCCATTCCCGGTATTATGGCTACACCTTC
NA	few	TRBV14	TRBJ1-5	13	CASSLAGNQPQHF	TGTGCCAGCAGCCTAGCAGGGAATCAGCCCCAGCATTTT
NA	NA	TRBV7-2	TRBJ1-4	15	CASSLVGQANEKLFF	TGTGCCAGCAGCTTAGTTGGTCAGGCTAATGAAAAACTGTTTTTT
TRBD1	NA	TRBV28	TRBJ1-2	14	CASSLWDRSYGYTF	TGTGCCAGCAGTTTATGGGACAGGAGTTATGGCTACACCTTC
TRBD1	NA	TRBV27	TRBJ1-6	15	CASKRDRPYNSPLHF	TGTGCCAGCAAACGGGACAGGCCTTATAATTCACCCCTCCACTTT
NA	NA	TRBV5-1	TRBJ2-7	11	CASSGSHEQYF	TGCGCCAGCAGCGGCAGTCACGAGCAGTACTTC
NA	NA	TRBV5-4	TRBJ1-1	17	CASSLGGILPKPTEAFF	TGTGCCAGCAGCTTGGGAGGGATTTTGCCTAAACCGACTGAAGCTTTCTTT
NA	NA	TRBV4-3	TRBJ1-6	13	CASSQERGSPLHF	TGCGCCAGCAGCCAAGAAAGGGGCTCACCCCTCCACTTT
NA	NA	TRBV7-2	TRBJ1-1	16	CASSLGPVGVNTEAFF	TGTGCCAGCAGCTTAGGCCCCGTGGGAGTGAACACTGAAGCTTTCTTT
TRBD1	once	TRBV7-9	TRBJ1-2	15	CASSNPGQGNYGYTF	TGTGCCAGCAGCAACCCGGGACAGGGGAACTATGGCTACACCTTC
NA	NA	TRBV10-3	TRBJ1-6	12	CAISGEGSPLHF	TGTGCCATCTCAGGGGAAGGTTCACCCCTCCACTTT
NA	NA	TRBV10-2	TRBJ1-5	16	CASRGATGNSNQPQHF	TGCGCCAGCAGGGGGGCGACAGGAAACAGCAATCAGCCCCAGCATTTT
TRBD2	NA	TRBV19	TRBJ2-1	16	CASSPRLAGGQYEQFF	TGTGCCAGTAGTCCCCGACTAGCGGGGGGGCAGTATGAGCAGTTCTTC
TRBD2	NA	TRBV19	TRBJ2-2	15	CASREDTGGTGELFF	TGTGCCAGTAGAGAGGACACGGGGGGCACCGGGGAGCTGTTTTTT
NA	NA	TRBV6-2/TRBV6-3	TRBJ2-6	16	CASSYPQGTGANVLTF	TGTGCCAGCAGTTACCCACAGGGAACCGGGGCCAACGTCCTGACTTTC
NA	NA	TRBV4-3	TRBJ1-1	14	CASSQDAQGAEAFF	TGCGCCAGCAGCCAAGATGCCCAGGGTGCTGAAGCTTTCTTT
NA	once	TRBV5-5	TRBJ1-2	17	CASSQTVGKGDNYGYTF	TGTGCCAGCAGCCAAACGGTAGGCAAGGGAGATAACTATGGCTACACCTTC
NA	few	TRBV11-3	TRBJ2-2	14	CASSPGHNTGELFF	TGTGCCAGCAGCCCCGGACATAACACCGGGGAGCTGTTTTTT
NA	NA	TRBV6-5	TRBJ1-3	13	CASMGPGGNTIYF	TGTGCCAGCATGGGCCCAGGAGGAAACACCATATATTTT
NA	few	TRBV10-3	TRBJ1-1	13	CAISDSGNDEAFF	TGTGCCATCAGTGATTCGGGGAACGATGAAGCTTTCTTT
TRBD2	NA	TRBV6-5	TRBJ2-1	15	CASSLGLEIYNEQFF	TGTGCCAGCAGCCTGGGACTAGAGATTTACAATGAGCAGTTCTTC
NA	NA	TRBV7-9	TRBJ2-1	14	CASSLDPSPNEQFF	TGTGCCAGCAGCTTAGATCCTAGCCCAAATGAGCAGTTCTTC
TRBD1	NA	TRBV25-1	TRBJ2-3	12	CASRTGGDTQYF	TGTGCCAGCAGGACAGGGGGGGATACGCAGTATTTT